Here is one T cell receptor beta chain with its context. In its sample, this clone was seen a few times. Its antigen has not been determined. Per-base quality was not reported, and no clone a single base away is much larger than it. The sample originates from a study of radiation and T cells in renal cell carcinoma (dated by TCRdb to 2018 to 2021). Background for the entire study: The samples were obtained from a clinical trial, where primary renal cell carcinomas were treated with 15 Gy stereotactic body radiation therapy and then removed by nephrectomy 4 weeks afterward. Across all 53 samples, more than 4,000,000 unique CDR3 nucleotide sequences, encoding roughly 3 million unique CDR3 amino acid sequences, were identified. TCR beta sequencing covered 50 to 55 samples in total, comprising some 25 tumors and about 27 peripheral blood samples. Results and caveats for the whole study, not just this receptor: No pretreatment tumor biopsies were available, so the baseline intratumoral presence of clonotypes could not be determined. Because the trial had a single-armed design, the trial could not examine how radiation dose or scheduling affected the TCR repertoire. In blood, the top tumor clonotypes increased between baseline and 2 weeks post-radiation and then shrank by 4 weeks, which suggests that tumor-resident clones expanded only transiently. Tracking of blood repertoire dynamics stopped at three to five weeks after treatment, with no follow-up past that point.

This specimen's time point label, per the study, means: baseline pretreatment blood. This sample's treatment or condition label indicates: 15 Gy SBRT to primary tumor, nephrectomy 4 weeks later. To track tumor-enriched clonotypes, serial peripheral blood was sampled from radiation-treated patients at baseline and at 2 weeks and 4 weeks after SBRT. Renal cell carcinoma with clear cell pathology was present in all patients. The QIAamp DNA Blood Mini Kit (Qiagen) was used to prepare genomic DNA for TCR sequencing. Samples were included in the analyses only if all quality control checks were passed. Following the manufacturer's recommendations, the immunoSEQ kit was used to generate TCR beta libraries from genomic DNA. To prepare the libraries, a first multiplex PCR with proprietary primers was run, followed by a second PCR that added unique barcodes, and a bead cleanup was done after each round. Each sample batch included a kit-provided positive control reaction and a negative control reaction. The final libraries were assessed on an Agilent 4200 TapeStation D1000 ScreenTape, pooled by volume, and quantified by qPCR. Sequencing was performed on an Illumina NextSeq500 with a MidOutput 150-cycle cartridge, and 156 Read1 and 15 Index1 cycles were run with kit custom primers. The pooled library was loaded at about 1 pM with roughly 19% PhiX control spiked in. Under the source paper's analysis protocol: Vendor-processed data were analyzed in R, and a clonotype was defined as all T cells sharing the same CDR3 nucleotide sequence. In the clone abundance analyses, frequencies were normalized to the 10,000 most abundant clones in each sample. Before analysis, public T cell clones were removed, and these numbered fewer than six per sample on average. Tumor-enriched clonotypes and baseline blood-enriched clonotypes were defined as those with an abundance difference of at least 32-fold between compartments. Clonotypes expanded or contracted between blood time points were identified with a beta-binomial differential abundance model. Similarity between tumor and blood repertoires was quantified using the Baroni-Urbani and Buser coefficient, and groups were compared with two-tailed Wilcoxon tests in R. TCRdb retrieved this table from immuneACCESS and kept in-frame rearrangements only. Not all clones are present; in checked studies, unresolved V genes account for under half, and no reason is known for the remainder. V and J calls plus clone size are reproduced from that table; the DNA served to infer D and trimming. For this sample the table gives about 150,000 clones, of which about 87% were detected only once. Of the sample, around 4% falls within the top ten clones.

The input for sequencing was blood, taken from a patient whose treatment included radiotherapy and nephrectomy. The sequence was obtained from a woman in her seventies with renal cell carcinoma.

Here is the DNA: TGTGCCAGCAGCCCGACCCGACAGGGAGCGGAAGCTTTCTTT. This yields the protein CASSPTRQGAEAFF. Recombination connected TRBV7-8 to TRBJ1-1, and TRBD1 aligns with 7 junction nucleotides. The germline V gene encodes CDR1 SGHVS and CDR2 FQNEAQ. The cysteine opens and the phenylalanine closes a CDR3 of 14 amino acids. Only CDR3 DNA is held: 42 bases, read in frame from base 1. Here V drops 5 bases and J drops 8 bases, and the junction holds 11 bases not matched to any gene.